Each of the 30 T cell receptor beta chains below was sequenced from the same sample in a study of tumor-infiltrating lymphocytes in primary liver carcinoma. Germline DNA was also extracted, and blood RNA derived from unsorted whole blood. With a constant-region primer, TCR beta cDNA was made from 500 ng of total RNA. Library construction for TCR beta comprised three nested multiplex PCR rounds performed with slightly modified ARM-PCR. Primers for the first two PCR rounds were TRBV1-TRBV30 forward primers and a C-beta reverse primer (about 9 cycles per round). Using its own MiXCR run on the multiplex PCR reads, TCRdb lists one record per CDR3 protein. The sample includes approximately 310,000 distinct CDR3 sequences, more than 55% of them seen just once. Sequenced input: peripheral blood. These receptors all stem from a man aged 40-50 years with primary liver carcinoma and hepatitis B virus infection.

This clonotype came up many times. This chain connects TRBV29-1 to TRBJ1-3, with D unresolved. Per germline, CDR1 SQVTM and CDR2 ANQGSEA. This CDR3 has 12 amino acids. The CDR3 sequence is CSAKGNGNTIYF. The CDR3 nucleotides are TGCAGTGCAAAGGGTAATGGAAACACCATATATTTT.

Note on this clonotype: This could be a read error, since a much larger clone is one nucleotide away. The chain uses TRBV10-2 and TRBJ1-2; no clear D gene. Germline-derived CDR1 and CDR2 are WSHSY and SAAADI. Trimming took off 2 bases at V and 7 bases at J, with 14 bases between the two ends. The CDR3 covers 14 residues. CDR3 sequence: CASSEAGADCGYTF. The CDR3 bases are TGCGCCAGCAGTGAGGCGGGCGCTGACTGTGGCTACACCTTC.

With regard to this clonotype: A read error is likely, as this CDR3 ends without the conserved phenylalanine or tryptophan. The V and J genes are TRBV6-2 or TRBV6-3 and TRBJ2-3; D possibly corresponds to TRBD2 (8 bases). The CDR3 sequence is 18 residues long. Per germline, CDR1 MNHEY and CDR2 SVGEGT. V gave up 6 bases and J gave up 2 bases, with 24 bases separating them. In DNA, the CDR3 is TGTGCCAGCAGACCAGCACTGGGACAGCGGGAGTCCACAGATACGCAGTATCTT. It is translated as CASRPALGQRESTDTQYL.

As to this clonotype: This may arise from a read error, as a much more abundant clone is one base away. This rearrangement joins TRBV6-2 or TRBV6-3 to TRBJ2-1, with 8 nucleotides matching TRBD1. The CDR3 has 14 residues. The V segment lost 7 bases and the J segment 6 bases; nucleotides outside the gene matches: 8. Germline loops: CDR1 MNHEY, CDR2 SVGEGT. CDR3 coding DNA: TGTGCCAGCAATCCCGGGACAGGCCGCAATGAGCAGTTCTTC. Translated, it gives CASNPGTGRNEQFF.

Concerning this clonotype itself: A much larger clone sits a single nucleotide away, making a read error possible. This chain links TRBV29-1 with TRBJ2-7; no clear D. In germline, CDR1 is SQVTM, CDR2 ANQGSEA. V lost 4 bases, J lost 6 bases, and 13 bases lay in between. There are 12 residues in the CDR3. CDR3 in amino acids: CSVGTRGREQYF. CDR3 nucleotides: TGCAGCGTTGGGACGAGAGGACGCGAGCAGTACTTC.

This chain uses TRBV10-1 with TRBJ2-3, with D maybe TRBD2 (6 bases). The CDR3 is 15 residues long. CDR1 is WNHNN, CDR2 SYGVQD, per germline (reference sequence). Trimming left V 6 bases short and J 2 bases short, with 15 bases between. CDR3 sequence (DNA): TGCGCCAGCAGAGCTAGCGAGGCGAACACAGATACGCAGTATTTT. This encodes CASRASEANTDTQYF.

This clonotype came up a few times. The chain recombines TRBV12-3 or TRBV12-4 with TRBJ1-3; 10 positions agree with TRBD1. This CDR3 comprises 14 residues. With V trimmed by 5 bases and J by 7 bases, 5 bases remained unmatched. This chain's CDR3 is CASSPGQGGNTIYF. Written as DNA, the CDR3 is TGTGCCAGCAGTCCCGGACAGGGGGGGAACACCATATATTTT.

On this clonotype itself: One end of the junction varies from germline; a read error may be responsible. The CDR3 sequence is CASSSSPGQGGRTEDFF. The CDR3 nucleotides read TGTGCCAGCAGCTCCTCCCCGGGACAGGGTGGGCGGACTGAAGATTTCTTT. This rearrangement joins TRBV6-5 to TRBJ1-1, with 9 positions matching TRBD1. Germline assignment: CDR1 MNHEY and CDR2 SVGAGI. The CDR3 is made up of 17 amino acids.

In its sample, this clonotype was seen once. A much larger clone differs from this one at a single base, so this may be a read error. The chain carries TRBV29-1 and TRBJ2-7; D is possibly TRBD2 (6 bases). Trimming left V 7 bases short and J 2 bases short, with 18 bases between. This CDR3 comprises 14 residues. Germline-derived CDR1 and CDR2 are SQVTM and ANQGSEA. The CDR3, as DNA: TGCAGCGCGGAAGGGGCCCGGGGGACCTACGAGCAGTACTTC. It codes for CSAEGARGTYEQYF.

Worth noting for this clonotype: Compared with germline, one end of the junction differs, possibly owing to a read error. The chain links TRBV6-2 or TRBV6-3 to TRBJ2-1, with 12 bases that match TRBD1. Per the germline V gene, CDR1 is MNHEY and CDR2 is SVGEGT. The CDR3 extends over 17 amino acids. CDR3 coding DNA: TGCGCCAGCAGTTACTTACCGGGACAGGGGGCGAAGAATGAGCAGTTCTTC. Encoded protein: CASSYLPGQGAKNEQFF.

The V gene is TRBV5-1, the J gene TRBJ1-1; TRBD1 might be the D (5 bases). Germline-derived CDR1 and CDR2 are SGHRS and YFSETQ. The V end lost 4 bases, the J end lost 6 bases, and 22 bases lay between the germline ends. CDR3 size: 16 residues. CDR3 sequence: CASSGGRGSRMAEAFF. The CDR3 nucleotides are TGCGCCAGCAGCGGGGGGAGAGGGTCCCGAATGGCTGAAGCTTTCTTT.

Remarks on this clonotype: A read error may explain this, as a much larger clone is one base away. V is TRBV4-3 and J is TRBJ1-2, with 8 positions matching TRBD1. The length of the CDR3 is 17 residues. Looked up from germline, CDR1 is LGHNA and CDR2 is YSLEER. The CDR3 nucleotides read TGCGCCAGCAGCCAAGGCCTAAGACAGGGGTTTAACCATGGCTACACCTTC. As protein: CASSQGLRQGFNHGYTF.

With regard to this clonotype: The conserved closing phenylalanine or tryptophan is absent in this CDR3, likely reflecting a read error. The chain joins TRBV6-1 to TRBJ1-5, with D unresolved. V gave up 0 bases and J gave up 11 bases, with 11 bases separating them. The germline V gene encodes CDR1 MNHNS and CDR2 SASEGT. CDR3 size: 13 residues. The CDR3 protein is CASSEAKGQSQHY. For the CDR3, the DNA is TGTGCCAGCAGTGAAGCGAAGGGCCAGTCCCAGCATTAT.

The chain links TRBV5-4 to TRBJ2-7; D is ambiguous. The germline gives CDR1 SGHNT, CDR2 YYREEE (reference sequence). Trimming stripped 2 bases from V and 0 bases from J, with 12 bases between. The CDR3 has 15 residues. CDR3 protein: CASSLPHRNSYEQYF. The CDR3 nucleotides are TGTGCCAGCAGCTTACCACACCGGAACTCCTACGAGCAGTACTTC.

A note on this clonotype: With a much larger clone just one base away, this may be a read error. This chain connects TRBV4-3 to TRBJ1-2; 10 nucleotides line up with TRBD1. Germline V gene data show CDR1 as LGHNA and CDR2 as YSLEER. The CDR3 is made up of 15 amino acids. CDR3 DNA: TGCGCCAGCGGCCAAGATTCCGGGACAGGGGATGGCTACACCTTC. Translation: CASGQDSGTGDGYTF.

In its sample, this clonotype was seen once. The chain carries TRBV6-5 and TRBJ1-5; possible D gene TRBD1, 6 bases. This CDR3 has 13 residues. The germline V gene has CDR1 MNHEY and CDR2 SVGAGI. V dropped 10 bases and J dropped 11 bases, with 21 bases sitting between them. CDR3 in DNA: TGTGCCAACAGGGAACAGGTCCACGGGGCCCAGCATTTT. Its translation: CANREQVHGAQHF.

The chain combines TRBV6-1 with TRBJ1-1, with D possibly TRBD1 on 6 matching bases. The germline V gene encodes CDR1 MNHNS and CDR2 SASEGT. CDR3 size: 16 residues. Trimming took 6 bases from V and 5 from J, leaving 22 bases between them. The CDR3 nucleotides read TGTGCCAGCAGCTCGGAGGGGACACTCGTTGGAACTGAAGCTTTCTTT. Its translation: CASSSEGTLVGTEAFF.

The chain couples TRBV28 to TRBJ1-1; 7 bases are a match to TRBD1. J gave up 5 bases and V 3 bases, and 6 bases lay outside the gene matches. Germline CDR1 MDHEN, CDR2 SYDVKM. This CDR3 is built from 14 residues. As DNA, the CDR3 is TGTGCCAGCAGTTTGTCAGGGGGTTGGACTGAAGCTTTCTTT. This codes for CASSLSGGWTEAFF.

This CDR3 is CASSLAVLGTDTQYF. In DNA form, the CDR3 reads TGCGCCAGCAGCTTGGCCGTTCTGGGCACAGATACGCAGTATTTT. The chain carries TRBV5-1 and TRBJ2-3; no clear D. Deletions cut 0 bases from V and 1 base from J, with 9 bases between. Germline V gene lookup returns CDR1 SGHRS and CDR2 YFSETQ. The CDR3 is 15 amino acids. The complete variable domain, with remaining parts taken from reference TRBV5-1 and TRBJ2-3, reads KAGVTQTPRYLIKTRGQQVTLSCSPISGHRSVSWYQQTPGQGLQFLFEYFSETQRNKGNFPGRFSGRQFSNSRSEMNVSTLELGDSALYLCASSLAVLGTDTQYFGPGTRLTVL.

As for this clonotype: A read error is possible here, since a much larger clone lies one base away. V and J are TRBV6-2 or TRBV6-3 and TRBJ1-5, with D uncertain. This CDR3 is built from 13 residues. Germline loops: CDR1 MNHEY, CDR2 SVGEGT. The CDR3 coding sequence is TGTGCCAGCAGCCAAGGACTCAATCAGCCCCACCATTTT. Translated, it gives CASSQGLNQPHHF.

This rearrangement joins TRBV14 to TRBJ1-2; unclear D gene. CDR1 SGHDN and CDR2 FVKESK come from the germline V gene. The CDR3 is 12 residues long. Trimming took 1 base from V and 7 from J, leaving 7 bases between them. CDR3: CASSQALGGYTF. The CDR3 DNA sequence: TGTGCCAGCAGCCAAGCCCTAGGTGGCTACACCTTC. Supplemented by reference TRBV14 and TRBJ1-2, the full variable domain reads EAGVTQFPSHSVIEKGQTVTLRCDPISGHDNLYWYRRVMGKEIKFLLHFVKESKQDESGMPNNRFLAERTGGTYSTLKVQPAELEDSGVYFCASSQALGGYTFGSGTRLTVV.

Ten or more counts support this clonotype. Germline and junction disagree at one end, which may indicate a read error. V usage is TRBV6-5 and J usage is TRBJ2-1; no clear D. This CDR3 spans 12 amino acids. CDR1 is MNHEY and CDR2 is SVGAGI in the germline V gene. CDR3 coding DNA: TGCGCCAGCAGCTCGACCTACAATGAGCAGTTCTTC. Its protein is CASSSTYNEQFF.

This clonotype appeared many times. V and J are TRBV29-1 and TRBJ2-1; D perhaps matches TRBD2 (5 bases). The V gene lost 8 bases and the J gene lost 2 bases, with 13 bases spanning the gap. The CDR3 is made up of 13 amino acids. Germline CDR1 is SQVTM and CDR2 is ANQGSEA. The CDR3 is CSTREGPYNEQFF. In nucleotides, the CDR3 is TGCAGCACTAGGGAAGGGCCCTACAATGAGCAGTTCTTC.

A note on this clonotype: The junction does not match germline at one end; this may be a read error. CDR3 region: CSVRLAGTYNGQFF. The CDR3 coding sequence is TGCAGCGTCCGACTAGCGGGGACGTACAATGGGCAGTTCTTC. V and J are TRBV29-1 and TRBJ2-1; 11 bases are shared with TRBD2. The germline gives CDR1 SQVTM, CDR2 ANQGSEA. This CDR3 has 14 residues.

This clonotype appeared many times. The chain joins TRBV29-1 to TRBJ2-1; D is perhaps TRBD2 (6 bases). There are 14 residues in the CDR3. Germline CDR1 reads SQVTM; CDR2 reads ANQGSEA. Trimming shortened V by 4 bases and J by 4 bases, and 14 bases separated the two germline ends. The CDR3 protein is CSVGLSGPYNEQFF. The CDR3 DNA follows: TGCAGCGTTGGTCTTAGCGGACCTTACAATGAGCAGTTCTTC.

This rearrangement joins TRBV30 to TRBJ1-1; the D gene is possibly TRBD1 (5 bases). The length of the CDR3 is 14 residues. V lost 1 base and J lost 3, with 12 bases in between. Germline values: CDR1 GTSNPN, CDR2 SVGIG (reference sequence). The DNA for the CDR3 is TGTGCCTGGAGTGCGCCGGCGGGGGACACTGAAGCTTTCTTT. Translated: CAWSAPAGDTEAFF. The full variable domain, its missing parts supplied by reference TRBV30 and TRBJ1-1, is SQTIHQWPATLVQPVGSPLSLECTVEGTSNPNLYWYRQAAGRGLQLLFYSVGIGQISSEVPQNLSASRPQDRQFILSSKKLLLSDSGFYLCAWSAPAGDTEAFFGQGTRLTVV.

Regarding this clonotype: With a much larger clone just one base away, this may be a read error. V and J are TRBV6-2 or TRBV6-3 and TRBJ2-1; TRBD2 matches 10 bases. The CDR3 has 16 residues. CDR1 is MNHEY, CDR2 SVGEGT, per germline. The CDR3 reads CASSYLAGGLSNEKFF. Written as DNA, the CDR3 is TGTGCCAGCAGTTATTTAGCGGGAGGCCTCTCAAATGAGAAGTTCTTC.

Of note for this clonotype: With a much larger clone just one base away, this may be a read error. Since no conserved phenylalanine or tryptophan closes the CDR3, a read error is the likely cause. The V gene is TRBV29-1, the J gene TRBJ1-2; D unresolved. V lost 6 bases, J lost 2 bases, and 13 bases lay in between. Germline V gene sequence: CDR1 SQVTM, CDR2 ANQGSEA. The CDR3 contains 13 residues. CDR3 in amino acids: CSVRTDTNYGYTY. CDR3 coding DNA: TGCAGCGTCCGGACGGATACGAACTATGGCTACACCTAC.

As for this clonotype: One end of the junction fails to match germline, which may point to a read error. The chain is built from TRBV11-2 and TRBJ2-3, with D possibly TRBD1 on 6 matching bases. Germline CDR1 SGHAT, CDR2 FQNNGV. The CDR3 totals 15 residues. CDR3: CASSPLRGRTDTHYF. The DNA for the CDR3 is TGTGCCAGCAGCCCACTCAGGGGACGAACAGATACGCATTATTTT.

This clonotype was recorded once. Just one base apart from a much larger clone, this may be a read error. The CDR3 ends on some other residue instead of the conserved phenylalanine or tryptophan, so this is likely a read error. The gene calls are TRBV6-2 or TRBV6-3 and TRBJ2-7; D is unclear. Trimming pared 6 bases from V and 2 bases from J, leaving 11 bases between. This CDR3 spans 13 amino acids. Germline CDR1 is MNHEY and CDR2 is SVGEGT. CDR3 nucleotides: TGTGCCAGCAGCCTATTGCCGACCTACGAGCAGTACCTC. Translation gives CASSLLPTYEQYL.